This entry lists 30 T cell receptor beta chains sequenced from one sample in a study of type 1 regulatory T cells. Antigen specificity for these receptors is unknown. TCRdb called the reads again in MiXCR, with one record for every CDR3 protein. The sample contains over 14,000 distinct CDR3 sequences, approximately 13% of which appear only once. The sequenced sample consisted of cultured T cells, either the whole culture or a sorted T cell fraction (not recorded which). Every receptor here comes from a human donor in good health.

This clonotype was picked up many times. The V call is TRBV20-1, the J call TRBJ1-5; D call uncertain. Germline V CDR1 and CDR2: DFQATT, SNEGSKA (reference sequence). This CDR3 spans 13 amino acids. V gave up 2 bases and J gave up 2 bases, with 7 bases separating them. Here the CDR3 reads CSARLSGNQPQHF. Written as DNA, the CDR3 is TGCAGTGCTAGACTCTCTGGCAATCAGCCCCAGCATTTT.

V and J are TRBV12-3 or TRBV12-4 and TRBJ2-1; TRBD1 is a possible D gene (5 bases). The length of the CDR3 is 17 residues. Trimming left V 5 bases short and J 4 bases short, with 21 bases between. For the CDR3, the DNA is TGTGCCAGCAGTGCCCCCGTTGCAGGGCTGGGGTACAATGAGCAGTTCTTC. It encodes CASSAPVAGLGYNEQFF.

This clonotype was detected a few times. The chain combines TRBV5-1 with TRBJ2-1, with 10 nucleotides matching TRBD2. This CDR3 is built from 14 residues. The V and J ends lost 7 bases and 5 bases, in that order; junction bases with no gene match: 6. CDR1 and CDR2 from the germline V gene are SGHRS and YFSETQ. CDR3 bases: TGCGCCAGCGTTCGGACTAGCGGTGACAATGAGCAGTTCTTC. It encodes CASVRTSGDNEQFF. Combining the CDR3 with reference TRBV5-1 and TRBJ2-1 gives the whole variable domain KAGVTQTPRYLIKTRGQQVTLSCSPISGHRSVSWYQQTPGQGLQFLFEYFSETQRNKGNFPGRFSGRQFSNSRSEMNVSTLELGDSALYLCASVRTSGDNEQFFGPGTRLTVL.

Ten or more counts support this clonotype. The chain joins TRBV6-5 to TRBJ2-5; D may be TRBD1 (6 bases). Germline CDR1 is MNHEY and CDR2 is SVGAGI. CDR3 size: 14 residues. Trimming removed 7 bases at V and 4 bases at J, with 16 bases between. CDR3 DNA: TGTGCCAGCACCTCATTGGGGACATTAGAGACCCAGTACTTC. Its translation is CASTSLGTLETQYF.

Of note for this clonotype: Given a much more abundant clone one base away, this may be a read error. V and J are TRBV9 and TRBJ2-2, with 11 bases identical to TRBD2. Germline lookup yields CDR1 SGDLS and CDR2 YYNGEE. The CDR3 contains 16 residues. CDR3 coding DNA: TGTGCCATCAGCGTAGAACTAGCGGGAGCTCGAGGGGAGCTGTTTTTT. Translation: CAISVELAGARGELFF.

Here the CDR3 DNA reads TGTGCCAGCAGTAGGCTCACCGGGCAAAGGGGGTCACCCCTCCACTTT. It encodes CASSRLTGQRGSPLHF. The V gene is TRBV27, the J gene TRBJ1-6; tentatively, D is TRBD1 (6 bases). There are 16 residues in the CDR3. V was clipped by 5 bases and J by 10 bases, with 21 bases between them. Germline V gene lookup returns CDR1 MNHEY and CDR2 SMNVEV (reference sequence).

V and J are TRBV7-8 and TRBJ2-7; the D gene is possibly TRBD2 (5 bases). The CDR3 has 16 residues. Germline V CDR1 and CDR2: SGHVS, FQNEAQ. V was clipped by 5 bases and J by 5 bases, with 22 bases between them. In nucleotides, the CDR3 is TGTGCCAGCAGCCCCCGGACGGCGCTGAGGGTGAACGAGCAGTACTTC. It is translated as CASSPRTALRVNEQYF.

This clonotype was counted at least ten times. The rearrangement uses TRBV20-1 and TRBJ2-7; possible D gene TRBD2, 6 bases. The CDR3 is made up of 14 amino acids. Trimming left V 0 bases short and J 9 bases short, with 18 bases between. CDR1 DFQATT and CDR2 SNEGSKA come from the germline V gene (reference sequence). The CDR3 DNA follows: TGCAGTGCTAGAGAGGGGCGGGAAGGACATTTGCAGTACTTC. Translation: CSAREGREGHLQYF.

This clonotype came up many times. The rearrangement uses TRBV5-6 and TRBJ2-1, with 7 nucleotides matching TRBD2. This CDR3 has 16 amino acids. The germline CDR1 and CDR2 sequences are SGHDT and YYEEEE. With 0 bases clipped from V and 12 bases from J, the junction kept 15 bases outside the gene matches. The CDR3 DNA is TGTGCCAGCAGCTTGGCCTTTGGACTAGAGAACGTTGGGCAGTTCTTC. Its translation: CASSLAFGLENVGQFF.

The chain uses TRBV3-1 and TRBJ2-1; D remains ambiguous. Trimming shortened V by 2 bases and J by 10 bases, and 6 bases separated the two germline ends. The CDR3 runs 11 residues. Germline loops: CDR1 LGHDT, CDR2 YNNKEL (reference sequence). Here the CDR3 reads CASSQFYEQFF. The DNA for the CDR3 is TGTGCCAGCAGCCAATTTTACGAGCAGTTCTTC.

This clonotype was seen repeatedly, ten times or more. The gene calls are TRBV5-1 and TRBJ2-5; TRBD1 agrees at 7 bases. The CDR3 is made up of 14 amino acids. Germline loops: CDR1 SGHRS, CDR2 YFSETQ. Unmatched junction bases numbered 8, after V lost 4 bases and J lost 5 bases. For the CDR3, the DNA is TGCGCCAGCAGCCGGGACAGTCCCGGGGAGACCCAGTACTTC. It translates to CASSRDSPGETQYF.

This clonotype was detected ten times or more. V gene TRBV11-2 combines with J gene TRBJ2-2, with D maybe TRBD2 (6 bases). The V gene's germline CDR1 is SGHAT and CDR2 FQNNGV. V was cut by 5 bases and J by 4 bases, with 14 bases left in between. There are 15 residues in the CDR3. CDR3 sequence: CASSPVGGFTGELFF. Written as DNA, the CDR3 is TGTGCCAGCAGCCCTGTCGGAGGGTTCACCGGGGAGCTGTTTTTT.

This clonotype is classed as large. The rearrangement joins TRBV5-1 to TRBJ2-7, with D possibly matching TRBD2 (5 bases). Trimming removed 1 base from V and 6 bases from J, with 11 bases in between. Germline V gives CDR1 SGHRS, CDR2 YFSETQ. The CDR3 has 13 residues. CDR3 protein: CASSLLLGGEQYF. Here the CDR3 DNA reads TGCGCCAGCAGCTTGTTACTAGGCGGCGAGCAGTACTTC.

This clonotype was counted ten times or more. This chain connects TRBV27 to TRBJ2-7; D gene uncertain. Germline V gene data show CDR1 as MNHEY and CDR2 as SMNVEV (reference sequence). The V end lost 8 bases, the J end lost 7 bases, and 15 bases lay between the germline ends. The CDR3 spans 12 residues. CDR3 protein: CASQANFGEQYF. In DNA, the CDR3 is TGTGCCAGCCAAGCAAACTTTGGGGAGCAGTACTTC.

This clonotype turned up a few times. The chain recombines TRBV20-1 with TRBJ2-1, with TRBD2 matching 9 bases. This CDR3 has 15 amino acids. Germline V CDR1 and CDR2: DFQATT, SNEGSKA (reference sequence). V lost 6 bases to trimming and J lost 7 bases; unmatched junction nucleotides: 13. DNA for the CDR3: TGCAGTGCAAAGGCTGCTAGCGGGAAAGCGAATGAGCAGTTCTTC. This sequence encodes CSAKAASGKANEQFF.

There are many counts of this clonotype. The V call is TRBV5-1, the J call TRBJ1-1, with 10 positions matching TRBD1. CDR3 length: 14 residues. Trimming at V came to 2 bases and at J to 5 bases, leaving 3 bases not matched to a gene. Germline loops: CDR1 SGHRS, CDR2 YFSETQ. The DNA of the CDR3 is TGCGCCAGCAGCTTAAGGACAGGGGGAACTGAAGCTTTCTTT. Its protein product is CASSLRTGGTEAFF.

A few counts support this clonotype. The chain carries TRBV5-1 and TRBJ2-1, with 9 bases aligning to TRBD2. The CDR3 is made up of 15 amino acids. With V trimmed by 3 bases and J by 4 bases, 5 bases remained unmatched. CDR1 and CDR2 (germline): SGHRS, YFSETQ. CDR3 coding DNA: TGCGCCAGCAGCTCGCTAGCGGGACTATACAATGAGCAGTTCTTC. Protein: CASSSLAGLYNEQFF.

This clonotype came up many times. V is TRBV20-1 and J is TRBJ2-7, with 9 bases fitting TRBD2. The V segment lost 5 bases and the J segment 2 bases; nucleotides outside the gene matches: 13. CDR3 length equals 16 residues. Germline assignment: CDR1 DFQATT and CDR2 SNEGSKA (reference sequence). Here the CDR3 reads CSAQRAGGTRTYEQYF. In DNA, the CDR3 is TGCAGTGCTCAAAGGGCGGGAGGGACCCGGACCTACGAGCAGTACTTC.

To note about this clonotype: A read error may account for a junction end that differs from germline. The V gene is TRBV29-1, the J gene TRBJ2-2; TRBD2 matches at 8 bases. Germline assignment: CDR1 SQVTM and CDR2 ANQGSEA. The CDR3 totals 15 residues. Here the CDR3 DNA reads TGCGGCGTTGTGAGCGGGAGTTTGAACACCGGGGAGCTGTTTTTT. This encodes CGVVSGSLNTGELFF.

This clonotype appeared many times. The V and J genes are TRBV5-1 and TRBJ2-7, with unresolved D. The germline V gene encodes CDR1 SGHRS and CDR2 YFSETQ. V was clipped by 4 bases and J by 1 base, with 9 bases between them. CDR3 length equals 13 residues. The CDR3 loop reads CASSNLGSYEQYF. The CDR3 DNA sequence: TGCGCCAGCAGCAACCTAGGGTCCTACGAGCAGTACTTC.

This clonotype occurred a few times. The V and J genes are TRBV18 and TRBJ1-1; no definite D call. The CDR3 length is 14 residues. Trimming stripped 3 bases from V and 8 bases from J, with 16 bases between. Germline lookup yields CDR1 KGHSH and CDR2 LQKENI. The CDR3 DNA reads TGTGCCAGCTCACCTCAAATAGGACGGGGAGAAGCTTTCTTT. This gives the protein CASSPQIGRGEAFF.

This clonotype has at least ten counts. This chain joins TRBV6-1 and TRBJ2-3; TRBD2 is a possible D gene (6 bases). Germline-derived CDR1 and CDR2 are MNHNS and SASEGT. The CDR3 runs to 13 residues. V lost 8 bases, J lost 5 bases, and 14 bases lay in between. The DNA for the CDR3 is TGTGCCAGCTCCCAGCCGGGGGTAGATACGCAGTATTTT. This codes for CASSQPGVDTQYF.

The sample holds a few counts of this clonotype. V and J are TRBV2 and TRBJ1-5; 8 nucleotides align to TRBD1. V lost 6 bases and J lost 6; bases outside the gene matches: 10. Germline CDR1 reads SNHLY; CDR2 reads FYNNEI. The CDR3 has 15 residues. Here the CDR3 reads CASREQTGVGQPQHF. CDR3 nucleotides: TGTGCCAGCAGAGAGCAGACAGGGGTTGGTCAGCCCCAGCATTTT.

The sample holds many counts of this clonotype. The rearrangement links TRBV5-5 to TRBJ2-7; either TRBD1 or TRBD2 may supply D (5 bases each). This CDR3 comprises 15 residues. The ends were cut back, 4 bases at V and 5 bases at J, with 19 bases in the middle. Germline V CDR1 and CDR2: SGHKS, YYEKEE (reference sequence). The CDR3 region is CASSADPGPADEQYF. CDR3 DNA sequence: TGTGCCAGCAGCGCTGATCCGGGGCCCGCGGACGAGCAGTACTTC.

The gene calls are TRBV30 and TRBJ1-5; weak D call: TRBD1 (5 bases). This CDR3 spans 12 amino acids. CDR1 and CDR2 (germline): GTSNPN, SVGIG (reference sequence). Trimming removed 2 bases at V and 7 bases at J, with 9 bases between. The CDR3 loop is CAWSPGGQPQHF. The DNA for the CDR3 is TGTGCCTGGAGTCCGGGGGGGCAGCCCCAGCATTTT.

J is TRBJ2-7 and V is TRBV5-1; TRBD1 matches 9 bases. Germline V gene sequence: CDR1 SGHRS, CDR2 YFSETQ. The CDR3 length is 13 residues. Trimming at V came to 5 bases and at J to 7 bases, leaving 7 bases not matched to a gene. CDR3 DNA sequence: TGCGCCAGCAGTTATGGGACAGGGTTAGAGCAGTACTTC. Translating gives CASSYGTGLEQYF.

For the CDR3, the DNA is TGTGCCAGCAGCTTAGCTGGGGCCCTTGGCTACACCTTC. Translated, it gives CASSLAGALGYTF. The genes are TRBV7-2 and TRBJ1-2, with D perhaps TRBD1 (5 bases). The germline gives CDR1 SGHTA, CDR2 FQGNSA. The ends were cut back, 0 bases at V and 7 bases at J, with 9 bases in the middle. The CDR3 covers 13 residues.

The chain joins TRBV5-5 to TRBJ2-2; the match to TRBD2 covers 7 bases. After removal of 3 bases from V and 0 bases from J, the junction contained 5 bases not matched to a gene. Germline CDR1 and CDR2: SGHKS and YYEKEE (reference sequence). This CDR3 has 16 amino acids. The CDR3 DNA sequence: TGTGCCAGCAGCTCGTCCGGGACTACGAACACCGGGGAGCTGTTTTTT. Translating it yields CASSSSGTTNTGELFF. Supplemented by reference TRBV5-5 and TRBJ2-2, the full variable domain reads DAGVTQSPTHLIKTRGQQVTLRCSPISGHKSVSWYQQVLGQGPQFIFQYYEKEERGRGNFPDRFSARQFPNYSSELNVNALLLGDSALYLCASSSSGTTNTGELFFGEGSRLTVL.

This chain connects TRBV7-2 to TRBJ2-7; D gene uncertain. The DNA end is a closer match to TRBJ2-1, so the J assignment may be wrong. CDR3 length equals 14 residues. CDR1 is SGHTA, CDR2 FQGNSA, per germline. CDR3 region: CASSFSRSSYEQFF. The CDR3 DNA sequence: TGTGCCAGCAGCTTTTCCCGGAGCTCCTACGAGCAGTTCTTC.

This clonotype was detected many times. The J gene is TRBJ1-5, the V gene TRBV28; 7 bases match TRBD1. This CDR3 comprises 14 residues. V lost 7 bases to trimming and J lost 7 bases; unmatched junction nucleotides: 10. The V gene's germline CDR1 is MDHEN and CDR2 SYDVKM. The CDR3 reads CASTPGGSGQPQHF. CDR3 coding DNA: TGTGCCAGCACCCCAGGGGGGTCGGGCCAGCCCCAGCATTTT.